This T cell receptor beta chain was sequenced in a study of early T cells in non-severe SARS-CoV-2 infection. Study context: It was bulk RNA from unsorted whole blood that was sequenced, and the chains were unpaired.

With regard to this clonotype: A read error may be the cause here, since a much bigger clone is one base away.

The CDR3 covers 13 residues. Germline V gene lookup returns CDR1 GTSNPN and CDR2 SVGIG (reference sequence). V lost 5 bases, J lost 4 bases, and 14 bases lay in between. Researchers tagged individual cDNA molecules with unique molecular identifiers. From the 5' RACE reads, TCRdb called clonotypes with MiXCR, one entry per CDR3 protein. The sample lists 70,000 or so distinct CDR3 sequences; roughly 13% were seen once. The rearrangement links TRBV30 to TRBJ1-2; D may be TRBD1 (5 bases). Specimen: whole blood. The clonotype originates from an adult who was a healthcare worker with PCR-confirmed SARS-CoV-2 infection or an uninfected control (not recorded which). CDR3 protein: CAWCGSGAYGYTF. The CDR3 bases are TGTGCCTGGTGTGGGAGTGGGGCCTATGGCTACACCTTC. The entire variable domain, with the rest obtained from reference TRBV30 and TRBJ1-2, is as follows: SQTIHQWPATLVQPVGSPLSLECTVEGTSNPNLYWYRQAAGRGLQLLFYSVGIGQISSEVPQNLSASRPQDRQFILSSKKLLLSDSGFYLCAWCGSGAYGYTFGSGTRLTVV.